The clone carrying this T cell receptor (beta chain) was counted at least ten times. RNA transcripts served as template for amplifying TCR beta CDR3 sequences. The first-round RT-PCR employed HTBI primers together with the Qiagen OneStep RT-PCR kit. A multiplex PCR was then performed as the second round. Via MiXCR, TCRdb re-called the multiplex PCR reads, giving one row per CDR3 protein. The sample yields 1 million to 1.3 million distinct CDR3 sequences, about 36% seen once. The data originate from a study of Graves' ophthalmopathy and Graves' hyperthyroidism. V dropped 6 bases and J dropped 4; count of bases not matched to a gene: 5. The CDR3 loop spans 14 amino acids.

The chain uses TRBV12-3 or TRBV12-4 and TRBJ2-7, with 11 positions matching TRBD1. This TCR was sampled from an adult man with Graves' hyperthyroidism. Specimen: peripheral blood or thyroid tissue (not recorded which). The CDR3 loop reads CASSRTGGMYEQYF. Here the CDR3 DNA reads TGTGCCAGCAGCCGGACAGGGGGCATGTACGAGCAGTACTTC.